This TCR beta chain originates from a study of identical twins. TCRdb called the 5' RACE reads again in MiXCR, with one record for every CDR3 protein. The table includes about 700,000 distinct CDR3 sequences, approximately 6% detected once. Regarding the study as a whole: Conclusions came from cross-sectional statistical analysis, not from following the same donors.

Comment on this clonotype: What it binds is not known.

This TCR was sampled from a man younger than 35 in good health. The specimen was naive T cells sorted from blood.

CDR3 nucleotides: TGTGCCAGCTTGGACTCGGATCTTGGAGGCGCTGAAGCTTTCTTT. Protein sequence: CASLDSDLGGAEAFF. J is TRBJ1-1 and V is TRBV18, with D hard to call. Trimming shortened V by 7 bases and J by 6 bases, and 21 bases separated the two germline ends. Germline V CDR1 and CDR2: KGHSH, LQKENI. The CDR3 spans 15 residues.